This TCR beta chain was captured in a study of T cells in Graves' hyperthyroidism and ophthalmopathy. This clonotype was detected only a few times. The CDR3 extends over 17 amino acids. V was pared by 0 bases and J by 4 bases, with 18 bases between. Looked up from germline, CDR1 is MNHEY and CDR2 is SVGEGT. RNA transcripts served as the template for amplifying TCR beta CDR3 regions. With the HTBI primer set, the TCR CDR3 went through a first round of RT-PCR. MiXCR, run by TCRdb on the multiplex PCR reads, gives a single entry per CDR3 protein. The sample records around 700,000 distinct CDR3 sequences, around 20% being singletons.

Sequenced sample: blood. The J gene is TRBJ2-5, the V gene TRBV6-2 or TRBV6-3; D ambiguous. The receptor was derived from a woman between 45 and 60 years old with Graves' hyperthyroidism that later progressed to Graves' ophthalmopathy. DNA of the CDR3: TGTGCCAGCAGTTACTCAGTCCCCGGTATGGATAGAGAGACCCAGTACTTC. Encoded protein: CASSYSVPGMDRETQYF.